Listed here are 27 T cell receptor beta chains from one sample, sequenced in a study of T-cell reconstitution after alpha-beta-depleted transplantation in children. TCRbeta library construction was performed incorporating unique molecular identifiers. TCRdb re-derived calls from the PCR reads in MiXCR, one entry per CDR3 protein. This sample carries under 300,000 distinct CDR3 sequences, approximately 10% of them seen once, and the ten largest clones take about a quarter. Sequencing used peripheral blood, obtained 180 days after TCRalphabeta/CD19-depleted stem cell transplant. The receptors shown here come from a male patient aged 2-10 years who had a stem cell transplant for chronic granulomatous disease, so the T cells may come from the graft donor.

This clonotype was picked up many times. The CDR3 bases are TGTGCCAGCAGTCGTAGGGGGACTAGCGGACAAGAGACCCAGTACTTC. Its protein is CASSRRGTSGQETQYF. The chain recombines TRBV7-9 with TRBJ2-5; 11 bases line up with TRBD2. Per the germline V gene, CDR1 is SEHNR and CDR2 is FQNEAQ (reference sequence). This CDR3 has 16 residues. The V and J ends lost 6 bases and 2 bases, in that order; junction bases with no gene match: 8.

This clonotype has ten or more counts. The gene calls are TRBV10-3 and TRBJ2-3; D is unclear. The germline V and J ends were trimmed by 4 bases and 7 bases, with 12 bases remaining between them. The CDR3 contains 13 residues. Per the germline V gene, CDR1 is ENHRY and CDR2 is SYGVKD. The CDR3 protein is CAISGSNVNTQYF. CDR3 bases: TGTGCCATCAGTGGTAGCAACGTCAATACGCAGTATTTT.

J is TRBJ2-1 and V is TRBV5-4; D is possibly TRBD1 or TRBD2 (5 bases each). Germline V lookup: CDR1 SGHNT, CDR2 YYREEE (reference sequence). V was shortened by 1 base and J by 6 bases, with 11 bases between the two germline ends. The CDR3 has 14 residues. DNA of the CDR3: TGTGCCAGCAGCTTGATTGAGGGGCGCAATGAGCAGTTCTTC. Translating it yields CASSLIEGRNEQFF.

This chain links TRBV3-1 with TRBJ2-2, with unresolved D. The CDR3 runs to 15 residues. The V gene's germline CDR1 is LGHDT and CDR2 YNNKEL (reference sequence). The V end was cut by 1 base, the J end by 3 bases, with 9 bases between. The CDR3 DNA follows: TGTGCCAGCAGCCAAGTTGGTAGTTACACCGGGGAGCTGTTTTTT. It translates to CASSQVGSYTGELFF.

Many counts were recorded for this clonotype. The chain is built from TRBV29-1 and TRBJ2-1, with 12 bases matching TRBD2. Per germline, CDR1 SQVTM and CDR2 ANQGSEA. J was trimmed by 4 bases and V by 3 bases; bases with no gene match: 4. This CDR3 is built from 15 residues. The DNA of the CDR3 is TGCAGCGTTGAGGATCTAGCGGGAGGGTACAATGAGCAGTTCTTC. Translating gives CSVEDLAGGYNEQFF.

This clonotype was seen repeatedly, ten times or more. The genes are TRBV20-1 and TRBJ2-3, with D perhaps given as TRBD1 or TRBD2 (6 bases each). The CDR3 has 17 residues. The germline V gene encodes CDR1 DFQATT and CDR2 SNEGSKA (reference sequence). Trimming shortened V by 0 bases and J by 0 bases, and 16 bases separated the two germline ends. The CDR3 loop is CSARDNRGPASTDTQYF. CDR3 in DNA: TGCAGTGCTAGAGATAATCGGGGGCCCGCAAGCACAGATACGCAGTATTTT.

The V call is TRBV5-4, the J call TRBJ1-2, with D hard to call. With 4 bases removed from V and 2 bases from J, the gap between germline ends came to 6 bases. Germline CDR1 is SGHNT and CDR2 is YYREEE (reference sequence). The CDR3 loop spans 12 amino acids. This CDR3 is CASSQVNYGYTF. The CDR3 DNA sequence: TGTGCCAGCAGCCAAGTCAACTATGGCTACACCTTC.

This clonotype is a singleton in its sample. This chain uses TRBV7-9 with TRBJ2-5, with a possible D match to TRBD1 (6 bases). CDR3 length equals 13 residues. The V end was cut by 2 bases, the J end by 5 bases, with 9 bases between. Per germline, CDR1 SEHNR and CDR2 FQNEAQ (reference sequence). The CDR3 spells CASSLSGDETQYF. CDR3 sequence (DNA): TGTGCCAGCAGCTTATCAGGGGACGAGACCCAGTACTTC.

In this sample, this clonotype turned up many times. The rearrangement links TRBV6-1 to TRBJ2-3, with a tentative D call TRBD1 (5 bases). Trimming left V 2 bases short and J 9 bases short, with 18 bases between. Germline CDR1 is MNHNS and CDR2 is SASEGT. The CDR3 is made up of 15 amino acids. The CDR3 region is CASSEPTLGDYTQYF. The CDR3 DNA follows: TGTGCCAGCAGTGAACCAACCCTAGGGGATTACACGCAGTATTTT.

V gene TRBV28 combines with J gene TRBJ2-7, with 7 bases lining up with TRBD1. The CDR3 sequence is 17 residues long. Germline CDR1 reads MDHEN; CDR2 reads SYDVKM. V was pared by 1 base and J by 4 bases, with 13 bases of the junction left unmatched. As DNA, the CDR3 is TGTGCCAGCAGTTTATTATTCGTGAGACAGGGACCGTACGAGCAGTACTTC. This gives the protein CASSLLFVRQGPYEQYF. The variable domain in full, completed from reference TRBV28 and TRBJ2-7, reads DVKVTQSSRYLVKRTGEKVFLECVQDMDHENMFWYRQDPGLGLRLIYFSYDVKMKEKGDIPEGYSVSREKKERFSLILESASTNQTSMYLCASSLLFVRQGPYEQYFGPGTRLTVT.

This clonotype has a count of ten or more. V usage is TRBV12-3 or TRBV12-4 and J usage is TRBJ1-2, with a tentative D call TRBD1 (5 bases). V was cut by 6 bases and J by 8 bases, with 16 bases left in between. This CDR3 has 13 residues. The DNA for the CDR3 is TGTGCCAGCAGCCAAAGGGGCAGGGAAGGCTACACCTTC. As protein: CASSQRGREGYTF.

This clonotype turned up a few times. This chain connects TRBV30 to TRBJ2-5; either TRBD1 or TRBD2 may fit D (6 bases each). CDR3 length equals 14 residues. Germline CDR1 is GTSNPN and CDR2 is SVGIG (reference sequence). Trimming took off 0 bases at V and 5 bases at J, with 13 bases between the two ends. This CDR3 is CAWSVRGAGETQYF. CDR3 nucleotide sequence: TGTGCCTGGAGTGTAAGGGGGGCGGGGGAGACCCAGTACTTC.

The sample holds many counts of this clonotype. The V call is TRBV11-2, the J call TRBJ2-5; 7 bases are shared with TRBD1. Unmatched junction bases numbered 7, after V lost 5 bases and J lost 4 bases. This CDR3 comprises 14 residues. Germline V CDR1 and CDR2: SGHAT, FQNNGV. The DNA for the CDR3 is TGTGCCAGCAGCAGTCAACAGGGGCGAGAGACCCAGTACTTC. Translation gives CASSSQQGRETQYF.

In the case of this clonotype: Given a much more abundant clone one base away, this may be a read error. The chain employs TRBV20-1 and TRBJ2-7; possibly TRBD2 for D (6 bases). The CDR3 length is 13 residues. CDR1 DFQATT and CDR2 SNEGSKA come from the germline V gene (reference sequence). CDR3 nucleotides: TGCAGTGCTAGGACGGACATGGAGGGTGAGCAGTCCTTC. This sequence encodes CSARTDMEGEQSF.

The chain uses TRBV18 and TRBJ2-7; D not certain. The V end lost 3 bases, the J end lost 4 bases, and 16 bases lay between the germline ends. Germline V lookup: CDR1 KGHSH, CDR2 LQKENI. The CDR3 spans 15 residues. CDR3 coding DNA: TGTGCCAGCTCACCCATAAATTTAGTAGGGTACGAGCAGTACTTC. This translates into CASSPINLVGYEQYF. Full variable domain (remainder filled in from reference TRBV18 and TRBJ2-7): NAGVMQNPRHLVRRRGQEARLRCSPMKGHSHVYWYRQLPEEGLKFMVYLQKENIIDESGMPKERFSAEFPKEGPSILRIQQVVRGDSAAYFCASSPINLVGYEQYFGPGTRLTVT.

This clonotype was counted only a few times. The chain uses TRBV30 and TRBJ2-4; D call uncertain. Germline CDR1 is GTSNPN and CDR2 is SVGIG (reference sequence). V dropped 5 bases and J dropped 3 bases, with 8 bases sitting between them. The length of the CDR3 is 12 residues. The CDR3 DNA reads TGTGCCTGGTCACCAGGCAAAAACATTCAGTACTTC. Protein: CAWSPGKNIQYF.

This clonotype was seen repeatedly, ten times or more. At one end the junction does not follow the germline gene, possibly because of a read error. The V gene is TRBV5-1, the J gene TRBJ2-2; D is unclear. Germline CDR1 reads SGHRS; CDR2 reads YFSETQ. The CDR3 consists of 12 residues. The DNA for the CDR3 is TGCGCCAGCACCTTGGGCGCCGGGGAGCTGTTTTTT. It is translated as CASTLGAGELFF.

There are many counts of this clonotype. The rearrangement uses TRBV2 and TRBJ2-1; D gene uncertain. Trimming cost V 7 bases and J 8 bases, with 9 bases left between them. There are 11 residues in the CDR3. The germline gives CDR1 SNHLY, CDR2 FYNNEI. The CDR3, as DNA: TGTGCCAGCACCGAACGAGATGAGCAGTTCTTC. The encoded protein is CASTERDEQFF.

V usage is TRBV12-3 or TRBV12-4 and J usage is TRBJ2-2, with D hard to call. V dropped 3 bases and J dropped 1 base, with 6 bases sitting between them. The CDR3 has 14 amino acids. This CDR3 reads CASSFALNTGELFF. For the CDR3, the DNA is TGTGCCAGCAGTTTTGCTCTGAACACCGGGGAGCTGTTTTTT.

The J gene is TRBJ2-3, the V gene TRBV5-4; possible D gene TRBD2, 6 bases. This CDR3 comprises 16 residues. Trimming shortened V by 4 bases and J by 0 bases, and 15 bases separated the two germline ends. The V gene's germline CDR1 is SGHNT and CDR2 YYREEE (reference sequence). The CDR3 DNA reads as TGTGCCAGCAGCCCGTTTAGCGGTTTTAGCACAGATACGCAGTATTTT. This translates into CASSPFSGFSTDTQYF.

This clonotype was seen ten or more times. This chain uses TRBV29-1 with TRBJ2-5, with a weak D call TRBD2 (6 bases). The CDR3 is 14 residues long. Germline V gives CDR1 SQVTM, CDR2 ANQGSEA. V was shortened by 7 bases and J by 0 bases, with 15 bases between the two germline ends. CDR3 sequence reads: CSGRGASDQETQYF. DNA for the CDR3: TGCAGCGGGCGTGGGGCTAGCGACCAAGAGACCCAGTACTTC.

This clonotype has a count of ten or more. J is TRBJ2-7 and V is TRBV20-1; no reliable D call. Germline V CDR1 and CDR2: DFQATT, SNEGSKA (reference sequence). Between the trimmed V and J ends, which lost 4 bases and 4 bases, there was a span of 5 bases. The CDR3 covers 10 residues. The DNA of the CDR3 is TGCAGTGCTAAAGTGTACGAGCAGTACTTC. Translating it yields CSAKVYEQYF.

This clonotype was observed a few times. The chain employs TRBV3-1 and TRBJ2-1; D is tentatively TRBD1 or TRBD2 (7 bases each). This CDR3 spans 16 amino acids. The germline gives CDR1 LGHDT, CDR2 YNNKEL (reference sequence). V lost 4 bases and J 5 bases, leaving 18 bases between the germline ends. This chain's CDR3 is CASSRTPGGVNNEQFF. The CDR3 bases are TGTGCCAGCAGCCGAACCCCAGGGGGGGTTAACAATGAGCAGTTCTTC.

This clonotype has at least ten counts. This chain links TRBV19 with TRBJ1-1; D possibly corresponds to TRBD1 (5 bases). The CDR3 spans 14 residues. V was trimmed by 6 bases and J by 0 bases, leaving 11 bases between them. Germline CDR1 is LNHDA and CDR2 is SQIVND (reference sequence). DNA of the CDR3: TGTGCCAGTAGCACCACGACAGTGAACACTGAAGCTTTCTTT. Its protein product is CASSTTTVNTEAFF.

This clonotype appeared many times. The chain recombines TRBV11-3 with TRBJ2-3; 11 bases agree with TRBD1. CDR1 is SGHNT, CDR2 YENEEA, per germline. The CDR3 length is 15 residues. The junction had 3 bases not matched to a gene; V was cut back by 5 bases and J by 2 bases. CDR3 DNA sequence: TGTGCCAGCAGCGGGGGACAGGGGGTCACAGATACGCAGTATTTT. The encoded protein is CASSGGQGVTDTQYF.

Comments on this clonotype: A single base separates this from a much larger clone, so it may be a read error. The J gene is TRBJ2-5, the V gene TRBV5-6; possible D gene TRBD2, 5 bases. This CDR3 comprises 13 residues. Germline CDR1 reads SGHDT; CDR2 reads YYEEEE. The CDR3 spells CARSSLVRETQYF. CDR3 coding DNA: TGTGCCCGCAGCTCACTAGTGCGAGAGACCCAGTACTTC.

The chain employs TRBV27 and TRBJ2-1; 11 bases map to TRBD2. Germline assignment: CDR1 MNHEY and CDR2 SMNVEV (reference sequence). This CDR3 has 17 amino acids. V was pared by 5 bases and J by 4 bases, with 10 bases of the junction left unmatched. The CDR3 DNA reads as TGTGCCAGCAGTCCGTGGCTAGCGGGAGGTTGGTACAATGAGCAGTTCTTC. Translation gives CASSPWLAGGWYNEQFF.